This TCR beta chain was recorded in a study of molecular identifiers for immune sequencing clone quantification. MiXCR, applied by TCRdb to the PCR reads, yields one record per CDR3 protein. This sample has over 600,000 distinct CDR3 sequences, with just under 20% found just once. In this sample, this clonotype turned up many times. Germline lookup yields CDR1 SGDLS and CDR2 YYNGEE. The V and J ends lost 4 bases and 8 bases respectively, with 8 bases between them. The CDR3 has 11 residues. The receptor comes from a human donor in good health. Some libraries in this study had Jurkat cell RNA spiked in. Input material: naive CD8+ T cells from blood, with Jurkat cell RNA spiked in. Subset meaning: FACS-sorted CD8+CD4-CCR7+CD45RA+ naive T cells. The chain links TRBV9 to TRBJ2-3; D uncertain. In DNA form, the CDR3 reads TGTGCCAGCAGCTCAGAGAGTACGCAGTATTTT. Protein product: CASSSESTQYF.